This TCR beta chain was captured in a study of T cell responses to AZD1222 COVID-19 vaccine. Study-level points and caveats: Females made up more of the donors, who were largely white British, and clonal diversity may have come out too low.

Note on this clone: Its antigen remains unidentified.

Looked up from germline, CDR1 is SGHRS and CDR2 is YFSETQ. The CDR3 is 14 amino acids. V gave up 5 bases and J gave up 4 bases; unmatched junction bases: 8. Using immunoSEQ multiplex PCR, the repertoire was profiled, and TCRdb retains in-frame clones only, with some absent. The data show 150,000 to 250,000 clones, over 85% seen once. The clonotype originates from an adult who received the AZD1222 COVID-19 vaccine. Material: peripheral blood, obtained 28 days after the second AZD1222 dose. The chain employs TRBV5-1 and TRBJ1-2; TRBD1 aligns across 7 bases. The CDR3 DNA sequence: TGCGCCAGCAGTGGGGACAGTGCCTCCTATGGCTACACCTTC. Its protein is CASSGDSASYGYTF.